This TCR beta chain was obtained from a study of blood T cell repertoires in COVID-19. Study as a whole: PBMCs, B-cell-depleted T cells, or T cells were the source of the cDNA or gDNA that made up the material.

Germline V gene lookup returns CDR1 MNHEY and CDR2 SVGAGI. The CDR3 has 15 amino acids. After removal of 2 bases from V and 3 bases from J, the junction contained 6 bases not matched to a gene. In the authors' methods: Amplification of reference gene primers provided the estimated nucleated cell counts. Measured with immunoSEQ multiplex PCR; TCRdb has only the in-frame clones, and not every one. The V and J calls and clone size come from that table; D and trimming were worked out from the DNA. The data show hundreds of thousands of clones, with 80% to 85% seen just once and roughly 12% held by the top ten.

The receptor's source is a woman aged 60 to 75 with active or convalescent COVID-19. The chain links TRBV6-5 to TRBJ2-7; TRBD2 agrees at 8 bases. Sequenced: peripheral blood. CDR3 sequence (DNA): TGTGCCAGCAGTTACCTGCGCCTAGCGGGCTACGAGCAGTACTTC. Translation: CASSYLRLAGYEQYF.